This T cell receptor (beta chain) was recovered during a study of CXCR3-negative and CXCR3-positive naive CD8 T cells. Study summary: The libraries together contributed 120 million to 150 million TRB reads, each supplying about 1.5 +/- 0.3 million. General study results and limits: Hydrophobicity of TRB CDR3s was greater in CXCR3-positive naive cells than in CXCR3-negative naive cells.

Per the germline V gene, CDR1 is SQVTM and CDR2 is ANQGSEA. The CDR3 consists of 18 residues. Concerning this clonotype: Its matching antigen is unknown.

The libraries of TRB cDNA were constructed through 5' RACE using UMI labels. One entry per CDR3 protein, without DNA, is what TCRdb gives after re-calling the 5' RACE reads. Recorded for this sample: some 9,600 distinct CDR3 sequences. What was sequenced was naive CXCR3- CD8+ T cells from blood. The subset is: CD45RO-CCR7+CD27+CD95- naive CD8+ T cells lacking CXCR3 (TNR3-). This clonotype was obtained from a human donor in good health. Some clones in this sample may be carry-over from other donors' samples. The chain carries TRBV29-1 and TRBJ2-1; as DNA is missing, the TRBD2 call by TCRdb cannot be tested. This CDR3 reads CSARGGTVTSGRTDEQFF.